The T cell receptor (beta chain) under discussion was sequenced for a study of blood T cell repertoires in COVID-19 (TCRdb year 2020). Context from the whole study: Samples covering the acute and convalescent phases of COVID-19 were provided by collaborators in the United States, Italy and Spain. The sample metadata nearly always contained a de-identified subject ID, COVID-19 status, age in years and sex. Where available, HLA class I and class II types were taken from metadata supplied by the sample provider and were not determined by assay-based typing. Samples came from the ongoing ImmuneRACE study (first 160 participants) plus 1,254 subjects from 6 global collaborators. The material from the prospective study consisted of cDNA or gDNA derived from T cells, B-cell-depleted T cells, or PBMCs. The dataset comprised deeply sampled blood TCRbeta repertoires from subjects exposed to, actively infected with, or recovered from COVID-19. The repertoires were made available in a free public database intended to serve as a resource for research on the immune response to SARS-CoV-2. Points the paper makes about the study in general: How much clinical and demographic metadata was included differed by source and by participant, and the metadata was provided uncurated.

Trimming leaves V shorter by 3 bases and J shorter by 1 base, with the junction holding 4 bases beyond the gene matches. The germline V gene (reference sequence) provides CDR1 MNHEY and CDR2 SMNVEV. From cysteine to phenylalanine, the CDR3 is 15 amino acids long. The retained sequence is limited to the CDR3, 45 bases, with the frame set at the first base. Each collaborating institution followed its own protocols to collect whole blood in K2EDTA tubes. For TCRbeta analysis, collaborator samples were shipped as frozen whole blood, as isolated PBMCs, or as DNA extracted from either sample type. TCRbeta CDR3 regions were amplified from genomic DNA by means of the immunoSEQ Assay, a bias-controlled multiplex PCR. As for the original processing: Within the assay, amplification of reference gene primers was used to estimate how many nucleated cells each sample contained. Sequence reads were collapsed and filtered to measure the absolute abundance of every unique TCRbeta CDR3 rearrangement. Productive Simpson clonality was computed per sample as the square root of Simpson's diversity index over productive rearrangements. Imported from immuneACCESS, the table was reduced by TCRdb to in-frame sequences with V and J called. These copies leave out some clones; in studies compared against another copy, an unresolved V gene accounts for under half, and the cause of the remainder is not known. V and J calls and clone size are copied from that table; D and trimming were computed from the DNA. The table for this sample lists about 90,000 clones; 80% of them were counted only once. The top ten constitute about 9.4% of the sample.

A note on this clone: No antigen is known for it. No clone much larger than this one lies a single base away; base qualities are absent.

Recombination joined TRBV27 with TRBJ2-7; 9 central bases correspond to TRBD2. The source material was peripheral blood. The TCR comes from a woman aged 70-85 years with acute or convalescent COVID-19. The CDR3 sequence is CASSFAGGPSYEQYF. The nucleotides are TGTGCCAGCAGTTTTGCGGGAGGGCCTTCCTACGAGCAGTACTTC.